This record looks at one T cell receptor beta chain sequence and its context. The data originate from a study of T cell changes during pregnancy in multiple sclerosis. Germline assignment: CDR1 ENHRY and CDR2 SYGVKD. This CDR3 spans 15 amino acids. V lost 11 bases, J lost 0 bases, and 19 bases lay in between. The repertoire was sequenced with immunoSEQ multiplex PCR; TCRdb's copy has only in-frame clones and lacks some. The table lists some 97,000 clones, around 93% of them singletons, with more than 1.5% in the top ten. The TCR sequence derives from a female donor with multiple sclerosis, enrolled in a pregnancy study. V gene TRBV10-3 combines with J gene TRBJ1-1, with D possibly being TRBD1 (6 bases). Sequenced here: peripheral blood, sampled after pregnancy. The CDR3 DNA follows: TGTGCCGCCAGGGGTAGGGGAGACATGAACACTGAAGCTTTCTTT. This translates into CAARGRGDMNTEAFF.